This T cell receptor (beta chain) was documented in a study of T cells after yellow fever vaccination. Details on this clonotype: Its specificity is not known.

TCRdb redid the calling of the 5' RACE reads with MiXCR, one entry per CDR3 protein. The table lists approximately 250,000 distinct CDR3 sequences, over 4.5% of them singletons. The germline V gene has CDR1 MGHRA and CDR2 YSYEKL. The CDR3 contains 17 residues. With 4 bases clipped from V and 0 bases from J, the junction kept 5 bases outside the gene matches. Regarding the study as a whole: Clonotypes appearing in both CD4 and CD8 compartments existed, and their share was small.

The chain has TRBV4-1 and TRBJ1-5; 11 bases align to TRBD1. Sample: CD4+ T cells sorted from PBMCs, taken on the day of the yellow fever booster vaccination. The sequence derives from a man between 18 and 35 years old who received the YFV17D yellow fever vaccine. The CDR3 loop is CASSPGTGGISNQPQHF. As DNA, the CDR3 is TGCGCCAGCAGCCCCGGGACAGGGGGAATTAGCAATCAGCCCCAGCATTTT.